This T cell receptor (beta chain) was identified in a study of T-cell reconstitution after alpha-beta-depleted transplantation in children. Broader study findings: Elevated TCRbeta diversity at day 60 was traced, in some patients, to surviving recipient T cells and thymic progenitors. Newly produced T cells mostly accounted for T-cell counts and diversity one year post-transplant. There were reportedly several hundred expanded graft clones from which alpha-beta T cells came about two months after transplant.

A TCRbeta library incorporating unique molecular identifiers was prepared. TCRdb passed the PCR reads through MiXCR, listing each CDR3 protein once. This sample has approximately 650,000 distinct CDR3 sequences, with around 12% found just once. This clonotype occurred once. Its antigen remains unidentified. The CDR3 is 14 residues long. V dropped 6 bases and J dropped 0 bases, with 9 bases sitting between them. Germline values: CDR1 MDHEN, CDR2 SYDVKM. The sequence was collected from a girl under 10 years old with congenital amegakaryocytic thrombocytopenia, due to receive a stem cell transplant. The source material was PBMCs, sampled before TCRalphabeta/CD19-depleted stem cell transplant. The chain employs TRBV28 and TRBJ2-4; D unresolved. This chain's CDR3 is CASRETLAKNIQYF. DNA of the CDR3: TGTGCCAGCAGAGAGACTCTAGCCAAAAACATTCAGTACTTC.